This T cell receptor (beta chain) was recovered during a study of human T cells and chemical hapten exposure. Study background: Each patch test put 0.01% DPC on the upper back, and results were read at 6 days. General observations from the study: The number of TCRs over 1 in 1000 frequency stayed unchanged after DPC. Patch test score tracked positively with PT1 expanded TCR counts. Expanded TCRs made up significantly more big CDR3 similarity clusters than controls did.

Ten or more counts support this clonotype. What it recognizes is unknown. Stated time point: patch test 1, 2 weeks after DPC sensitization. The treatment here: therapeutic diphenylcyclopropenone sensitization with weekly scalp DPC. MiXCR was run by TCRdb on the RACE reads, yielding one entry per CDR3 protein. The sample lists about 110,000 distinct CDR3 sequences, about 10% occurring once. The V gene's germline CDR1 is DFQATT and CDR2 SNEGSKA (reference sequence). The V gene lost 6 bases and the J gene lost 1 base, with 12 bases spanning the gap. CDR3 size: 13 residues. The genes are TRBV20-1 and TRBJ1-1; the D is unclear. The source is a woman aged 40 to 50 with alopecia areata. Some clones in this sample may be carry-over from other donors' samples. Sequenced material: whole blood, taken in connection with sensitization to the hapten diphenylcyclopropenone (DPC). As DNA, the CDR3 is TGCAGTGCCCAGCGGGATCCGAACACTGAAGCTTTCTTT. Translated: CSAQRDPNTEAFF.